This TCR beta chain was sequenced for a study of blood T cell repertoires in COVID-19. Method: immunoSEQ multiplex PCR; TCRdb's copy keeps in-frame clones and lacks some. The repertoire holds about 250,000 clones, roughly 85% seen once, with approximately 5.1% in the top ten. This CDR3 has 14 amino acids. V was clipped by 5 bases and J by 2 bases; unmatched bases: 3. The germline gives CDR1 MNHEY, CDR2 SVGAGI. This clone was observed once. The chain links TRBV6-5 to TRBJ2-7; 10 nucleotides align to TRBD2. Sequenced material: peripheral blood. The TCR comes from a man over 45 with active or convalescent COVID-19. The CDR3 coding sequence is TGTGCCAGCAGTCGGACTAGCGGACCCTACGAGCAGTACTTC. This codes for CASSRTSGPYEQYF.